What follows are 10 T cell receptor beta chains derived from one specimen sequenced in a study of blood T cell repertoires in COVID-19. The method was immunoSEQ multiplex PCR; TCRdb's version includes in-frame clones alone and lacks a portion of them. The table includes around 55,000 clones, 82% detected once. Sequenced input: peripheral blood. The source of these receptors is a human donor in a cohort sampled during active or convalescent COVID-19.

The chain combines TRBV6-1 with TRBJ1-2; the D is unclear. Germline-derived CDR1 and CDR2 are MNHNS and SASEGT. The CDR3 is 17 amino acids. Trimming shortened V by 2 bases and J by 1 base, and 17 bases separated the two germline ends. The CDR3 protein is CASSEPPGREDNYGYTF. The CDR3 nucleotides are TGTGCCAGCAGTGAACCTCCTGGACGGGAAGATAACTATGGCTACACCTTC.

The CDR3 DNA sequence: TGTGCCAGCTCACAAGCCGGGGAAGATCAGCCCCAGCATTTT. This translates into CASSQAGEDQPQHF. This sequence joins TRBV18 and TRBJ1-5; unclear D gene. The germline V gene has CDR1 KGHSH and CDR2 LQKENI. The CDR3 consists of 14 residues. V gave up 4 bases and J gave up 5 bases, with 12 bases separating them.

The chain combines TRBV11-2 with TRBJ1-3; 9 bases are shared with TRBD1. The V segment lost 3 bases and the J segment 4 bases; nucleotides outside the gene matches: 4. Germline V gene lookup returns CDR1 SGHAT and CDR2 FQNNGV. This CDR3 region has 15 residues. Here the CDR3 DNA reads TGTGCCAGCAGCTTGCCCGGGACAGGGGGAAACACCATATATTTT. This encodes CASSLPGTGGNTIYF.

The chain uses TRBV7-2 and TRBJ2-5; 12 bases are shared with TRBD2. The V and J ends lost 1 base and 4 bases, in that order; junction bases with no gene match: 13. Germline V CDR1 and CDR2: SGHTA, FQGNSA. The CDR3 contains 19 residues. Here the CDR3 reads CASSLGRLAGGHVVETQYF. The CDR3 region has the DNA TGTGCCAGCAGCTTAGGAAGGCTAGCGGGGGGGCATGTGGTAGAGACCCAGTACTTC.

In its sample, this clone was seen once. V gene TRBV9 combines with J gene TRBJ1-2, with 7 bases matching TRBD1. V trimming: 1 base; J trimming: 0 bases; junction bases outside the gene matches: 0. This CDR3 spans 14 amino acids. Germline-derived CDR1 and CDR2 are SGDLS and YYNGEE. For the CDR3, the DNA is TGTGCCAGCAGCGTACAGGGGGCTAACTATGGCTACACCTTC. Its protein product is CASSVQGANYGYTF. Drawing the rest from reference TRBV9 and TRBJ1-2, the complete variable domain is DSGVTQTPKHLITATGQRVTLRCSPRSGDLSVYWYQQSLDQGLQFLIQYYNGEERAKGNILERFSAQQFPDLHSELNLSSLELGDSALYFCASSVQGANYGYTFGSGTRLTVV.

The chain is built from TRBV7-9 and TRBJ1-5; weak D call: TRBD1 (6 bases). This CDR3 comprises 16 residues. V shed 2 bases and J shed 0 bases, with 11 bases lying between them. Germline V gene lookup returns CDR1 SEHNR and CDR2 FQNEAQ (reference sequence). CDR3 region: CASSLFGTYSNQPQHF. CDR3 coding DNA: TGTGCCAGCAGCTTATTTGGGACATATAGCAATCAGCCCCAGCATTTT.

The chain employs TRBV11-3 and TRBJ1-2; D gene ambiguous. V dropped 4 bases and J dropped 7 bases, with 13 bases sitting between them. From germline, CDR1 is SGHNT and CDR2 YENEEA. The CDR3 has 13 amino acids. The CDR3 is CASSSLGGLGYTF. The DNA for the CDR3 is TGTGCCAGCAGCTCCCTCGGAGGGCTTGGCTACACCTTC.

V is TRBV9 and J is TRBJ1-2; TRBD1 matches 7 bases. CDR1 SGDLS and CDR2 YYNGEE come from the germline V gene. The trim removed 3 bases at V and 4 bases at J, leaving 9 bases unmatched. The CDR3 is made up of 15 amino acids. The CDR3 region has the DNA TGTGCCAGCAGCGCAACGGACTGGGACAGCTATGGCTACACCTTC. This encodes CASSATDWDSYGYTF.

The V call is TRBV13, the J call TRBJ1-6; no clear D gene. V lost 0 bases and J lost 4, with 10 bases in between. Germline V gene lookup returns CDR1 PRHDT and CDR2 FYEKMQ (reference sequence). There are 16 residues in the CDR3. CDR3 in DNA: TGTGCCAGCAGCTTAGGTGACTCCCAGTATAATTCACCCCTCCACTTT. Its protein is CASSLGDSQYNSPLHF. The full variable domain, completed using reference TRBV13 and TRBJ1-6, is AAGVIQSPRHLIKEKRETATLKCYPIPRHDTVYWYQQGPGQDPQFLISFYEKMQSDKGSIPDRFSAQQFSDYHSELNMSSLELGDSALYFCASSLGDSQYNSPLHFGNGTRLTVT.

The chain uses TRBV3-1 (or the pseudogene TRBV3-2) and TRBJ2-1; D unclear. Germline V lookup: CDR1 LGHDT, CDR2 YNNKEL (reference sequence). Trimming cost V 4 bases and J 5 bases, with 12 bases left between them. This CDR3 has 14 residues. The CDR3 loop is CASSPLTPNNEQFF. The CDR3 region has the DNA TGTGCCAGCAGCCCTCTGACACCTAACAATGAGCAGTTCTTC.